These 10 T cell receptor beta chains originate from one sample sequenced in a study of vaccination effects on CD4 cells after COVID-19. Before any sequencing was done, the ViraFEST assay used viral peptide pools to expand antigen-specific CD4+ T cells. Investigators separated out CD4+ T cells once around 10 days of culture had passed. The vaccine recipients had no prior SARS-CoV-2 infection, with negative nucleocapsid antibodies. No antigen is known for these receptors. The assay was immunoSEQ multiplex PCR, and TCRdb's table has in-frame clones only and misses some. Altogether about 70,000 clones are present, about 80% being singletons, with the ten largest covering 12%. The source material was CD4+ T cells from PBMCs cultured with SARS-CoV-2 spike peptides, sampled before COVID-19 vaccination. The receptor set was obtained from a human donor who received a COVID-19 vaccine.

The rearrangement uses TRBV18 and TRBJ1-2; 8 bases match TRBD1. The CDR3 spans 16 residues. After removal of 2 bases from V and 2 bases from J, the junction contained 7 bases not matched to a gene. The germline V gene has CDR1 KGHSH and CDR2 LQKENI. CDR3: CASSPGTGTGNYGYTF. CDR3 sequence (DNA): TGTGCCAGCTCACCAGGAACCGGGACAGGCAACTATGGCTACACCTTC.

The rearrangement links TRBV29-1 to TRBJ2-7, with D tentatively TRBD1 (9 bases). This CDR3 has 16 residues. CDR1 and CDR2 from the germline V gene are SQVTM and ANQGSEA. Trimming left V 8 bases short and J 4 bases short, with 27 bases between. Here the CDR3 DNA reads TGCAGCCCCCGGGAGGGGGACAGGGTCTCTCATTACGAGCAGTACGTC. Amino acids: CSPREGDRVSHYEQYV.

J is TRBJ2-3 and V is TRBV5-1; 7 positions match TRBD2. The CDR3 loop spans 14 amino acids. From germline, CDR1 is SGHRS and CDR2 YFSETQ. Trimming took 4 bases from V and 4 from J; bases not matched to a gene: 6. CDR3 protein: CASSLTSEADTQYF. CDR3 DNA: TGCGCCAGCAGCCTAACTAGCGAGGCAGATACGCAGTATTTT.

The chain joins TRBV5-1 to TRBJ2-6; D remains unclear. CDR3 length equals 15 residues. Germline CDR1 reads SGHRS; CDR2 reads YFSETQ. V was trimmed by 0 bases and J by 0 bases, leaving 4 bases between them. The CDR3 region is CASSLVVSGANVLTF. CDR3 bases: TGCGCCAGCAGCTTGGTGGTCTCTGGGGCCAACGTCCTGACTTTC.

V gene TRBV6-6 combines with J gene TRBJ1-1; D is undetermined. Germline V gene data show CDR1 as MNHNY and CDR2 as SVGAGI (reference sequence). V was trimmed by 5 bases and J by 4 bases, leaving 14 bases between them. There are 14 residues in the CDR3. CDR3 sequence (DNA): TGTGCCAGCAGTGCGGAGAGTTGGGTCACTGAAGCTTTCTTT. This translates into CASSAESWVTEAFF.

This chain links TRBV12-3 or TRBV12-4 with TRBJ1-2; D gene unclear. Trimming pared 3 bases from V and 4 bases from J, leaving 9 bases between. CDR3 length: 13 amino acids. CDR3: CASSFEGLYGYTF. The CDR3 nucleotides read TGTGCCAGCAGTTTCGAAGGGCTCTATGGCTACACCTTC.

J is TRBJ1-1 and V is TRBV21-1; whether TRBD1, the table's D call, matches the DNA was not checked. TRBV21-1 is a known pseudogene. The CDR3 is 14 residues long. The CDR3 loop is CASSKNRGDTEAFF. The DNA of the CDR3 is TGTGCCAGCAGCAAAAACAGGGGGGATACTGAAGCTTTCTTT.

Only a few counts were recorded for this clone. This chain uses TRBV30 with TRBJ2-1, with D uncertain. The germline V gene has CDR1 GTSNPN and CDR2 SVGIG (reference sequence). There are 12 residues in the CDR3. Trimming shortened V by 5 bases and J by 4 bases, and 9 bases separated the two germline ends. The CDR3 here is CAWQKGYNEQFF. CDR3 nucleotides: TGTGCCTGGCAAAAAGGATACAATGAGCAGTTCTTC. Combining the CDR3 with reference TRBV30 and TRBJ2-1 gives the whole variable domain SQTIHQWPATLVQPVGSPLSLECTVEGTSNPNLYWYRQAAGRGLQLLFYSVGIGQISSEVPQNLSASRPQDRQFILSSKKLLLSDSGFYLCAWQKGYNEQFFGPGTRLTVL.

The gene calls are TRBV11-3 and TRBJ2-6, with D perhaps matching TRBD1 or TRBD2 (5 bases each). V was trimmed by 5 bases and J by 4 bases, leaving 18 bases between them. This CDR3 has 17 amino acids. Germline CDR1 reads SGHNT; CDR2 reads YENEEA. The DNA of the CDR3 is TGTGCCAGCAGCCTCGGGGACCTCCTTGCAGGGGCCAACGTCCTGACTTTC. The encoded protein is CASSLGDLLAGANVLTF.

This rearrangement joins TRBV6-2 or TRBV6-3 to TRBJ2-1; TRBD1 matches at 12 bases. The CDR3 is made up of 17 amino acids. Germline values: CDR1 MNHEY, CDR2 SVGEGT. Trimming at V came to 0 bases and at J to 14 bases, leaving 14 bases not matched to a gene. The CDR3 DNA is TGTGCCAGCAGTTACTCTAGGGGACAGGGGGCTTCACGGTATGAGTTCTTC. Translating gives CASSYSRGQGASRYEFF.